The 26 T cell receptor beta chains reported below all come from one sample, sequenced in a study of blood T cells in healthy people across ages. Next came a second PCR, run for about 7 to 11 cycles, which used a sample-barcoded 5' primer along with a J-beta primer mix. In TCRdb, the 5' RACE reads were re-called with MiXCR into one record per CDR3 protein. The sample has about 400,000 distinct CDR3 sequences; approximately 47% are singletons. The sequenced material came from blood. Receptors were obtained from a man aged 55 to 69 in good health.

This clonotype was seen a handful of times. The chain joins TRBV6-5 to TRBJ2-4, with D maybe TRBD2 (6 bases). Matching the DNA end better, TRBJ2-5 makes the J call doubtful. CDR1 and CDR2 from the germline V gene are MNHEY and SVGAGI. The CDR3 is 14 residues long. CDR3 DNA sequence: TGTGCCAGCAGTTACAGTGCGGGGTGGGGGACCCAGTACTTC. Translated, it gives CASSYSAGWGTQYF.

This clonotype was seen many times. This sequence joins TRBV6-5 and TRBJ2-6; tentatively, D is TRBD2 (5 bases). Germline CDR1 MNHEY, CDR2 SVGAGI. Trimming cost V 4 bases and J 4 bases, with 11 bases left between them. The CDR3 loop spans 15 amino acids. The CDR3 DNA sequence: TGTGCCAGCAGTTGGTTATCGGGGGGGGCCAACGTCCTGACTTTC. It specifies CASSWLSGGANVLTF.

This clonotype was counted only a few times. The genes are TRBV10-3 and TRBJ2-4, with D perhaps matching TRBD1 or TRBD2 (5 bases each). V dropped 3 bases and J dropped 13 bases, with 22 bases sitting between them. From germline, CDR1 is ENHRY and CDR2 SYGVKD. CDR3 length: 15 residues. The CDR3 bases are TGTGCCATCAGTGACCGCCATGGGGACCCCGGGGAGCAGTACTTC. The encoded protein is CAISDRHGDPGEQYF.

Comments on this clonotype: The junction and the germline gene differ at one end; a read error may be behind it. The chain links TRBV20-1 to TRBJ2-7; the match to TRBD1 covers 9 bases. Germline V gene lookup returns CDR1 DFQATT and CDR2 SNEGSKA (reference sequence). The CDR3 is 17 residues long. The CDR3: CGARDPPPGTGIDEQYF. CDR3 in DNA: TGCGGTGCTAGAGATCCCCCCCCGGGGACAGGGATTGACGAGCAGTACTTC.

The chain uses TRBV7-9 and TRBJ2-1; 9 bases fit TRBD2. Unmatched junction bases numbered 3, after V lost 1 base and J lost 5 bases. Germline V gene sequence: CDR1 SEHNR, CDR2 FQNEAQ (reference sequence). CDR3 length: 15 residues. CDR3 sequence (DNA): TGTGCCAGCAGCTTAGGAAGCGGGAGGAACAATGAGCAGTTCTTC. This encodes CASSLGSGRNNEQFF.

J is TRBJ2-5 and V is TRBV20-1; no definite D call. The CDR3 is 13 residues long. The V and J ends lost 0 bases and 1 base respectively, with 6 bases between them. In germline, CDR1 is DFQATT, CDR2 SNEGSKA (reference sequence). DNA of the CDR3: TGCAGTGCTAGAGACGTCCCCCAAGAGACCCAGTACTTC. Translated: CSARDVPQETQYF.

This clonotype appeared many times. J is TRBJ2-7 and V is TRBV4-3, with D hard to call. The CDR3 loop spans 15 amino acids. The V and J ends lost 0 bases and 0 bases respectively, with 9 bases between them. The germline V gene has CDR1 LGHNA and CDR2 YSLEER. CDR3 DNA: TGCGCCAGCAGCCAAGATATTGGAAGCTCCTACGAGCAGTACTTC. Translated, it gives CASSQDIGSSYEQYF.

This clonotype was recorded a few times. This sequence joins TRBV6-5 and TRBJ2-7, with D perhaps given as TRBD1 or TRBD2 (6 bases each). This CDR3 has 14 residues. V lost 10 bases and J lost 6, with 22 bases in between. The germline V gene encodes CDR1 MNHEY and CDR2 SVGAGI. The CDR3 reads CATSLGGRYFEQYF. CDR3 nucleotides: TGTGCCACCTCTCTTGGGGGGCGATACTTCGAGCAGTACTTC.

This chain connects TRBV7-8 to TRBJ2-7; 7 bases are a match to TRBD2. V was clipped by 4 bases and J by 0 bases; unmatched bases: 12. The CDR3 extends over 17 amino acids. The germline V gene encodes CDR1 SGHVS and CDR2 FQNEAQ. CDR3 DNA sequence: TGTGCCAGCAGCTCCCGAGGACTAGAATCCCCCTCCTACGAGCAGTACTTC. Its translation: CASSSRGLESPSYEQYF.

Of note for this clonotype: With a much larger clone just one base away, this may be a read error. The chain links TRBV24-1 to TRBJ2-1; no firm D call. The CDR3 runs to 12 residues. The V gene's germline CDR1 is KGHDR and CDR2 SFDVKD. The V end lost 7 bases, the J end lost 15 bases, and 18 bases lay between the germline ends. The CDR3 protein is CATRETSLPRFF. The DNA for the CDR3 is TGTGCCACCAGGGAGACCTCTCTTCCGCGGTTCTTC.

On this clonotype: At one end the junction does not follow the germline gene, possibly because of a read error. V is TRBV7-9 and J is TRBJ2-7; 13 bases line up with TRBD2. Germline V lookup: CDR1 SEHNR, CDR2 FQNEAQ (reference sequence). CDR3 length: 15 residues. The CDR3 bases are TGTGCCAGCAGCCCGACTAGCGGGGGGTCCCCCGAGCAGTACTTT. Its protein is CASSPTSGGSPEQYF.

The table lists this clonotype with a few counts. This chain connects TRBV2 to TRBJ1-2, with D perhaps TRBD1 (6 bases). V lost 1 base and J lost 6, with 12 bases in between. The CDR3 sequence is 14 residues long. Germline CDR1 is SNHLY and CDR2 is FYNNEI. DNA of the CDR3: TGTGCCAGCAGTGAAGTCTCCGGGGGCAATGGCTACACCTTC. Residues: CASSEVSGGNGYTF.

This clonotype turned up a few times. CDR3 sequence: CASSLLASNEQFF. In DNA, the CDR3 is TGTGCCAGCAGCTTACTGGCCAGCAATGAGCAGTTCTTC. This chain links TRBV7-9 with TRBJ2-1; no clear D. This CDR3 is 13 amino acids long. Trimming left V 2 bases short and J 6 bases short, with 8 bases between. Germline lookup yields CDR1 SEHNR and CDR2 FQNEAQ (reference sequence).

This clonotype was observed once. This chain links TRBV12-3 or TRBV12-4 with TRBJ1-5, with 11 bases matching TRBD1. This CDR3 comprises 14 residues. The trim removed 11 bases at V and 6 bases at J, leaving 9 bases unmatched. The CDR3, as DNA: TGTGCCGGCCGGGGGACAGGGGGTGTTCAGCCCCAGCATTTT. As protein: CAGRGTGGVQPQHF.

The rearrangement links TRBV12-3 or TRBV12-4 to TRBJ2-3, with TRBD2 identical over 7 bases. The CDR3 consists of 14 residues. V lost 5 bases and J lost 0; bases outside the gene matches: 2. The CDR3 sequence is CASSAGVSTDTQYF. The CDR3 region has the DNA TGTGCCAGCAGTGCGGGGGTTAGCACAGATACGCAGTATTTT.

V and J are TRBV7-2 and TRBJ2-7; TRBD2 is a possible D gene (7 bases). The DNA end favors TRBJ2-5, so the J call may be wrong. CDR3 size: 14 residues. The V gene's germline CDR1 is SGHTA and CDR2 FQGNSA. The CDR3 nucleotides read TGTGCCAGCAGCTCCTTGGGGAGGGGGGAGACCCAGTACTTC. Translation gives CASSSLGRGETQYF.

Concerning this clonotype itself: One junction end does not reproduce the germline sequence, and a read error may be involved. This chain links TRBV6-2 or TRBV6-3 with TRBJ2-3; D is perhaps TRBD2 (5 bases). Germline assignment: CDR1 MNHEY and CDR2 SVGEGT. This CDR3 has 17 amino acids. For the CDR3, the DNA is TGTGCCAGCGGTTACTCCCGGGTTAGGCGGGGCACAGATACGCAGTATTTT. Amino acid sequence: CASGYSRVRRGTDTQYF.

V and J are TRBV7-9 and TRBJ2-5, with unresolved D. The CDR3 extends over 12 amino acids. Germline CDR1 is SEHNR and CDR2 is FQNEAQ (reference sequence). V dropped 7 bases and J dropped 2 bases, with 8 bases sitting between them. The CDR3 DNA is TGTGCCAGCAACCACGATCAAGAGACCCAGTACTTC. Its translation is CASNHDQETQYF.

This chain links TRBV6-6 with TRBJ2-7; 16 bases align to TRBD2. Germline CDR1 and CDR2: MNHNY and SVGAGI (reference sequence). CDR3 length: 15 residues. Unmatched junction bases numbered 7, after V lost 4 bases and J lost 10 bases. The CDR3 loop is CASSLGTSGGASQYF. Here the CDR3 DNA reads TGTGCCAGCAGTTTGGGGACTAGCGGGGGGGCGTCCCAGTACTTC.

The V call is TRBV12-3 or TRBV12-4, the J call TRBJ1-2; 7 bases fit TRBD1. Unmatched junction bases numbered 10, after V lost 6 bases and J lost 3 bases. The length of the CDR3 is 15 residues. The CDR3 here is CASSQGGQRDYGYTF. The CDR3 DNA is TGTGCCAGCAGCCAAGGGGGACAGAGGGACTATGGCTACACCTTC.

Details on this clonotype: A much larger clone differs by one base, so this may be a read error. The chain couples TRBV5-1 to TRBJ1-2, with D hard to call. The CDR3 length is 13 residues. Germline V gives CDR1 SGHRS, CDR2 YFSETQ. The CDR3: CASSLANREGYNF. CDR3 nucleotides: TGCGCCAGCAGCTTGGCCAATAGGGAGGGCTACAACTTC. The complete variable domain, with remaining parts taken from reference TRBV5-1 and TRBJ1-2, reads KAGVTQTPRYLIKTRGQQVTLSCSPISGHRSVSWYQQTPGQGLQFLFEYFSETQRNKGNFPGRFSGRQFSNSRSEMNVSTLELGDSALYLCASSLANREGYNFGSGTRLTVV.

This clonotype was recorded once. Sequence at one end of the junction differs from germline and may be a read error. This rearrangement joins TRBV6-5 to TRBJ1-2; D unclear. Germline V gene data show CDR1 as MNHEY and CDR2 as SVGAGI. The CDR3 is 15 residues long. Here the CDR3 reads CASSPGPSPNYGYTF. CDR3 DNA: TGCGCCAGCAGTCCCGGACCCTCCCCTAACTATGGCTACACCTTC.

The gene calls are TRBV7-2 and TRBJ2-7; 8 positions agree with TRBD2. The CDR3 has 16 residues. The ends lost 4 bases at V and 2 bases at J; junction bases unmatched: 10. Germline CDR1 and CDR2: SGHTA and FQGNSA. CDR3 coding DNA: TGTGCCAGCAGCTCAGCGTTCCTAGCGGGTCCCTACGAGCAGTACTTC. It specifies CASSSAFLAGPYEQYF.

This clonotype was picked up a small number of times. The gene calls are TRBV5-5 and TRBJ2-5; 13 positions match TRBD2. The CDR3 contains 18 residues. CDR1 is SGHKS, CDR2 YYEKEE, per germline (reference sequence). The trim removed 3 bases at V and 2 bases at J, leaving 10 bases unmatched. The CDR3 nucleotides read TGTGCCAGCAGCTCAGCGGGACTAGCGGGAAGAGGTCAAGAGACCCAGTACTTC. This encodes CASSSAGLAGRGQETQYF.

The chain carries TRBV20-1 and TRBJ2-4; D gene ambiguous. The CDR3 is 10 amino acids. CDR1 and CDR2 (germline): DFQATT, SNEGSKA (reference sequence). Trimming stripped 2 bases from V and 13 bases from J, with 9 bases between. The CDR3 bases are TGCAGTGCTAGATCGGGCAGGCAGTACTTC. This codes for CSARSGRQYF.

This chain joins TRBV18 and TRBJ2-5; D tentatively fits TRBD1 or TRBD2 (5 bases each). Germline CDR1 KGHSH, CDR2 LQKENI. The CDR3 loop spans 13 amino acids. V was trimmed by 3 bases and J by 7 bases, leaving 12 bases between them. The DNA of the CDR3 is TGTGCCAGCTCACCCAGGGAGAGGGGGACCCAGTACTTC. Translation gives CASSPRERGTQYF.